This TCR beta chain is drawn from a study of OX40 agonist ivuxolimab in advanced cancers. Study-level points and caveats: Antigen specificity was not determined for the expanded peripheral T cells.

A remark on this clone: Its antigen is as yet unknown.

This table comes from immunoSEQ multiplex PCR, and its TCRdb copy is limited to in-frame clones, with some not included. The sample has tens of thousands of clones, about 85% seen once. V lost 4 bases to trimming and J lost 2 bases, with 12 bases between them. The CDR3 length is 14 residues. Germline V gene lookup returns CDR1 SGHDT and CDR2 YYEEEE. The chain is built from TRBV5-6 and TRBJ2-5; D may be TRBD1 or TRBD2 (6 bases each). Specimen: CD4+ or CD8+ T cells sorted from blood, collected in a trial of the OX40 agonist ivuxolimab. The TCR sequence derives from an adult with an advanced solid tumor such as melanoma, head and neck, liver or kidney cancer. CDR3 residues: CASSRGTEQETQYF. CDR3 sequence (DNA): TGTGCCAGCAGCAGGGGGACTGAGCAAGAGACCCAGTACTTC.